These T cell receptor beta chains were read from a single sample in a study of response to subunit inactivated influenza vaccine. TCRdb reprocessed the RT-PCR reads via MiXCR and lists one record per CDR3 protein. This table has approximately 500,000 distinct CDR3 sequences, under 25% appearing once. These data also featured in a second study, about T cells expressing NK-cell markers.

This material consisted of CD4+ T cells sorted from PBMCs, taken less than 13 days after vaccination. These TCRs come from a middle-aged man who received an inactivated influenza vaccine. Both conserved end residues are part of each CDR3. The D gene is left open where the match is weak. The size entry is marked missing in some rows and otherwise reads once, few, many or a size class.

v_gene,d_gene,len,j_gene,abundance,CDR3aa,CDR3nt
TRBV4-2,NA,13,TRBJ2-5,few,CASSQGGRATQYF,TGTGCCAGCAGCCAAGGGGGGCGAGCGACCCAGTACTTC
TRBV3-1,NA,16,TRBJ1-6,NA,CASSQGGGTAGSPLHF,TGTGCCAGCAGCCAAGGTGGAGGTACCGCCGGGTCACCCCTCCACTTT
TRBV5-1,NA,14,TRBJ1-1,many,CASSLGQPNTEAFF,TGCGCCAGCAGCTTGGGGCAGCCGAACACTGAAGCTTTCTTT
TRBV11-2,NA,15,TRBJ2-4,NA,CASRQSQGKGNIQYF,TGTGCCAGCAGACAAAGCCAGGGGAAGGGAAACATTCAGTACTTC
TRBV2,NA,13,TRBJ2-3,once,CASRRRLDDTQYF,TGTGCCAGCAGACGTCGTCTTGACGATACGCAGTATTTT
TRBV10-3,NA,14,TRBJ2-2,NA,CAINPGEWTGELFF,TGTGCCATCAATCCGGGAGAGTGGACCGGGGAGCTGTTTTTT
TRBV4-3,NA,13,TRBJ2-3,many,CASSQDLGDTQYF,TGCGCCAGCAGCCAAGATCTGGGAGATACGCAGTATTTT
TRBV12-3/TRBV12-4,TRBD1,14,TRBJ1-2,NA,CASSRTGGFYGYTF,TGTGCCAGCAGCCGGACAGGGGGCTTCTATGGCTACACCTTC
TRBV7-2,NA,14,TRBJ2-2,few,CASSSGARTGELFF,TGTGCCAGCAGCTCCGGGGCCCGAACCGGGGAGCTGTTTTTT
TRBV20-1,NA,13,TRBJ2-7,NA,CSARPPAGFEQYF,TGCAGTGCTAGACCCCCCGCAGGGTTCGAGCAGTACTTC
TRBV7-2,TRBD2,16,TRBJ2-3,NA,CASSLDVGRALDTQYF,TGTGCCAGCAGCTTAGACGTCGGGAGGGCCCTGGATACGCAGTATTTT
TRBV12-3/TRBV12-4,NA,12,TRBJ1-1,few,CASSFGENEAFF,TGTGCCAGCAGTTTCGGGGAGAATGAAGCTTTCTTT
TRBV7-9,NA,14,TRBJ2-7,NA,CASSLGTPPYEQYF,TGTGCCAGCAGCCTCGGGACTCCGCCCTACGAGCAGTACTTC
TRBV3-1,TRBD2,12,TRBJ2-5,NA,CASTPERGLRYF,TGTGCCAGCACCCCCGAGCGGGGCCTGAGGTACTTC
TRBV6-5,NA,14,TRBJ2-7,few,CASSYDAQSYEQYF,TGTGCCAGCAGTTACGATGCACAATCCTACGAGCAGTACTTC
TRBV7-2,NA,15,TRBJ2-7,few,CASRLSAGQLYEQYF,TGTGCCAGCAGACTGAGTGCGGGACAGCTCTACGAGCAGTACTTC
TRBV5-1,NA,15,TRBJ1-1,many,CASSLIRGMNTEAFF,TGCGCCAGCAGCTTGATAAGGGGGATGAACACTGAAGCTTTCTTT
TRBV11-2,TRBD2,13,TRBJ2-2,few,CASSAREVGELFF,TGTGCCAGCAGTGCCCGGGAGGTCGGGGAGCTGTTTTTT
TRBV10-3,TRBD2,16,TRBJ2-7,few,CAISESRTSGAGEQYF,TGTGCCATCAGTGAGTCACGGACTAGCGGGGCCGGGGAGCAGTACTTC
TRBV28,NA,13,TRBJ1-5,NA,CASSFPNNQPQHF,TGTGCCAGCAGTTTCCCGAACAATCAGCCCCAGCATTTT
TRBV5-6,NA,15,TRBJ2-1,few,CASSLQGGEYNEQFF,TGTGCCAGCAGCTTACAGGGAGGAGAGTACAATGAGCAGTTCTTC
TRBV4-2,NA,17,TRBJ2-6,NA,CASSQDLARSGANVLTF,TGTGCCAGCAGCCAAGATTTGGCCAGATCTGGGGCCAACGTCCTGACTTTC
TRBV20-1,NA,13,TRBJ1-5,NA,CSANTAFNRPQHF,TGCAGTGCAAACACAGCGTTCAATCGGCCCCAGCATTTT
TRBV16,NA,15,TRBJ2-2,NA,CASSQLPGRTGELFF,TGTGCCAGCAGCCAGCTTCCAGGGAGAACCGGGGAGCTGTTTTTT
TRBV29-1,NA,14,TRBJ2-7,many,CSVDSQDSSYEQYF,TGCAGCGTTGACAGTCAGGACAGCTCCTACGAGCAGTACTTC